This TCR beta chain was sequenced for a study of lymphopenia after photon versus proton radiotherapy. Of note for this clone: The antigen remains undetermined.

Study findings and constraints: In patients who died, overall survival fell as post-nadir TCR diversity dropped more. Relative stability marked proton patients; photon patients lost diversity and naive cells. Oligoclonal CD8+ Temra expansion after nadir drove photon patients' diversity drop. Survival link was tested only in deceased patients; proton benefit remains a possibility.

V shed 3 bases, J shed 5 bases, and the junction held 8 bases outside the gene matches. CDR1 is SGHRS and CDR2 is YFSETQ in the germline V gene. CDR3 length: 15 amino acids. Assay used: immunoSEQ multiplex PCR; TCRdb lists only in-frame clones, some missing. The table records about 40,000 clones, around 86% of them present only once. This specimen consisted of peripheral blood, obtained from a patient treated with proton-based radiotherapy. The clonotype was recovered from a woman between 70 and 85 years old with pancreatic cancer. The rearrangement joins TRBV5-1 to TRBJ1-2, with 9 bases that match TRBD1. CDR3 loop: CASSSGTGSWYGYTF. The CDR3 nucleotides are TGCGCCAGCAGCTCGGGGACAGGGTCGTGGTATGGCTACACCTTC. Full variable domain (outside the CDR3, taken from reference TRBV5-1 and TRBJ1-2): KAGVTQTPRYLIKTRGQQVTLSCSPISGHRSVSWYQQTPGQGLQFLFEYFSETQRNKGNFPGRFSGRQFSNSRSEMNVSTLELGDSALYLCASSSGTGSWYGYTFGSGTRLTVV.